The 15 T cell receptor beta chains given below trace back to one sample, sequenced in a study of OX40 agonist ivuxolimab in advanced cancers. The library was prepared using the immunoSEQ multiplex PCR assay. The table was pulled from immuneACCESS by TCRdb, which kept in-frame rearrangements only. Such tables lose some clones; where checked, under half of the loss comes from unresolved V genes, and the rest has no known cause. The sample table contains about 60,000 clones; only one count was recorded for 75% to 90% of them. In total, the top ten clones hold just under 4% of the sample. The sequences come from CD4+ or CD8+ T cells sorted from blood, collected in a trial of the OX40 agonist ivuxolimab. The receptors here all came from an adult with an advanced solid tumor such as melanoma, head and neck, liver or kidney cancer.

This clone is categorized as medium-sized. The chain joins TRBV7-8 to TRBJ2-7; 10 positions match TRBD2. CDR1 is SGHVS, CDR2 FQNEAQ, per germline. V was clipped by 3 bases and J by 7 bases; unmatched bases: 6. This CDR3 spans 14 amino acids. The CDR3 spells CASSFSGGPGEQYF. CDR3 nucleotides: TGTGCCAGCAGCTTTAGCGGGGGGCCGGGGGAGCAGTACTTC. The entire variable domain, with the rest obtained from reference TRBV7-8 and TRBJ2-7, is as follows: GAGVSQSPRYKVAKRGQDVALRCDPISGHVSLFWYQQALGQGPEFLTYFQNEAQLDKSGLPSDRFFAERPEGSVSTLKIQRTQQEDSAVYLCASSFSGGPGEQYFGPGTRLTVT.

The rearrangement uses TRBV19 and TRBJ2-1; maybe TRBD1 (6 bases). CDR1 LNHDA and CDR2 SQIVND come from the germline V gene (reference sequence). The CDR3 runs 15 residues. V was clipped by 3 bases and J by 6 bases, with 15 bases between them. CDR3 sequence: CASSMGAGGLNEQFF. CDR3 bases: TGTGCCAGTAGTATGGGGGCGGGCGGTCTCAATGAGCAGTTCTTC.

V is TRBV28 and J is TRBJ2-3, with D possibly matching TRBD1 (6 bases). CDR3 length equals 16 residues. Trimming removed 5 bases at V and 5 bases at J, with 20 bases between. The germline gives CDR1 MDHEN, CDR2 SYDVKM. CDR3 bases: TGTGCCAGCAGTAGCCTCAGGGGCCAGACCGTAGATACGCAGTATTTT. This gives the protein CASSSLRGQTVDTQYF.

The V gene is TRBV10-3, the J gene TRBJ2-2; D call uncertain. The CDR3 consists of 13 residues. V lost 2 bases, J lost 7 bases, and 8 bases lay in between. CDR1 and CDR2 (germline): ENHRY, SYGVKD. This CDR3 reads CAISERVSGELFF. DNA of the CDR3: TGTGCCATCAGTGAGAGGGTTAGCGGGGAGCTGTTTTTT.

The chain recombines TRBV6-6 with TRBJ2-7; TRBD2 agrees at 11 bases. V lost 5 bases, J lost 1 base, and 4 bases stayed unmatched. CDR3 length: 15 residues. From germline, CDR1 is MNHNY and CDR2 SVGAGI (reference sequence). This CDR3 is CASSRLAGPSYEQYF. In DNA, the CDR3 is TGTGCCAGCAGTCGACTAGCGGGACCATCCTACGAGCAGTACTTC.

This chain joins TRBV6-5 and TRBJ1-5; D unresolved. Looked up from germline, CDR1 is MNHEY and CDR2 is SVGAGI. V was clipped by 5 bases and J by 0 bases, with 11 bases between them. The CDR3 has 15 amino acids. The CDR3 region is CASSPGFYSNQPQHF. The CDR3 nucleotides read TGTGCCAGCAGTCCGGGATTTTATAGCAATCAGCCCCAGCATTTT.

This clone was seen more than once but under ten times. CDR3 protein: CASSSGTYGGGYTF. Written as DNA, the CDR3 is TGTGCCAGCAGCTCGGGGACATATGGAGGAGGCTACACCTTC. The chain uses TRBV7-6 and TRBJ1-2; D may be TRBD1 (6 bases). Germline V gene sequence: CDR1 SGHVS, CDR2 FNYEAQ. CDR3 length: 14 amino acids. Between the trimmed V and J ends, which lost 4 bases and 8 bases, there was a span of 17 bases.

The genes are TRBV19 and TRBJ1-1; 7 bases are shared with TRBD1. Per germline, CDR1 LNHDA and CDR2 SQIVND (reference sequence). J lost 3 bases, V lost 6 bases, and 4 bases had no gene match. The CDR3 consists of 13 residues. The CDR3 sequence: CASSDRVDTEAFF. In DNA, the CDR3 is TGTGCCAGTAGCGACAGGGTGGACACTGAAGCTTTCTTT.

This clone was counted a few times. CDR3 in amino acids: CASSKSVFRSYNEQFF. As DNA, the CDR3 is TGTGCCAGCAGCAAATCGGTATTTCGCTCCTACAATGAGCAGTTCTTC. The V and J genes are TRBV21-1 and TRBJ2-1; TRBD2 was called by the table and not checked on the DNA. TRBV21-1 is shown as a pseudogene. The CDR3 covers 16 residues.

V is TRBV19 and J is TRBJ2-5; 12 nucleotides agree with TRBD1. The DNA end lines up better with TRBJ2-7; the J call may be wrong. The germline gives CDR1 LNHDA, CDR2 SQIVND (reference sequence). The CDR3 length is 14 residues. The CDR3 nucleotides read TGTGCCAGTAGTATGGGACAGGGGGCGGGCGAGCAGTACTTC. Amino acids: CASSMGQGAGEQYF.

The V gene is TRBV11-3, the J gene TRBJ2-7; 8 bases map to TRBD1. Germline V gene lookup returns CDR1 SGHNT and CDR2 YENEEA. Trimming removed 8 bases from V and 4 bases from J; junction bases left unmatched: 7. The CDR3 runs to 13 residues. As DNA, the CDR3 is TGTGCCAGCGGAGGACAGGGCGGGTACGAGCAGTACTTC. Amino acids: CASGGQGGYEQYF.

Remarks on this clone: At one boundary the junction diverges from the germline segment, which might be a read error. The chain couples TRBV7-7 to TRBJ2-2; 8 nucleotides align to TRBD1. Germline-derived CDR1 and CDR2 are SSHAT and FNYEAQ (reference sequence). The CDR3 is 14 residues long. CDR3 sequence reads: CASSLGQGTGELFF. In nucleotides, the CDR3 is TGTGCTAGCAGCTTAGGACAGGGTACCGGGGAGCTGTTTTTT.

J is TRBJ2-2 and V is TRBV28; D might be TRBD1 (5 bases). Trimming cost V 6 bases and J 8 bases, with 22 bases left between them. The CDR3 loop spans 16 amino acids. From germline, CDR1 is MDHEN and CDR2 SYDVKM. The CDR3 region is CASSLSLLGRIGELFF. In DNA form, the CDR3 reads TGTGCCAGCAGCCTGTCTCTTTTGGGGCGTATTGGGGAGCTGTTTTTT.

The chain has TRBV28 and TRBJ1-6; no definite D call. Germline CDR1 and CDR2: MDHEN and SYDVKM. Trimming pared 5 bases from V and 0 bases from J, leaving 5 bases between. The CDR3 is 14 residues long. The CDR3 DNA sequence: TGTGCCAGCAGTCGAAGCTCCTATAATTCACCCCTCCACTTT. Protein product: CASSRSSYNSPLHF.

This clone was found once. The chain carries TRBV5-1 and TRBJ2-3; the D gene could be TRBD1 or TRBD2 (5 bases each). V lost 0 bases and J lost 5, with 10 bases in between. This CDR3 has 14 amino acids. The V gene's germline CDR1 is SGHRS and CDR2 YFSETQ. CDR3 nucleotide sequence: TGCGCCAGCAGCTTGGGAGGGGCTAGAGATACGCAGTATTTT. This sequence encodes CASSLGGARDTQYF.